This TCR beta chain was obtained from a study of blood T cell repertoires in COVID-19 (dated by TCRdb to 2018 to 2020). Background for the entire study: The collaborator samples originated in the United States, Italy and Spain and spanned the acute and convalescent phases of COVID-19. HLA class I and class II types, where available, came from metadata supplied by the sample provider rather than from assay-based typing. Samples came from the ongoing ImmuneRACE study (first 160 participants) plus 1,254 subjects from 6 global collaborators. Deeply sampled blood TCRbeta repertoires from subjects exposed to, actively infected with, or recovered from COVID-19 were included in the dataset. The material from the prospective study consisted of cDNA or gDNA derived from T cells, B-cell-depleted T cells, or PBMCs. The repertoires were made available in a free public database intended to serve as a resource for research on the immune response to SARS-CoV-2. The sample metadata nearly always contained a de-identified subject ID, COVID-19 status, age in years and sex.

Collaborating institutions collected whole blood in K2EDTA tubes following their own protocols. Collaborator samples were shipped for TCRbeta analysis as frozen whole blood, isolated PBMCs, or DNA extracted from either sample type. What the research found in general, with its limitations: Clinical and demographic metadata were provided uncurated, with the amount varying by source and participant.

From the germline V gene, CDR1 is MGHDK and CDR2 is SYGVNS. From cysteine to phenylalanine, the CDR3 is 15 amino acids long. Only the CDR3 DNA is retained, 45 bases long and in frame from the first base. V is cut by 0 bases and J by 9 bases, and the space between the germline ends is 17 bases. This clone was seen just once. Its antigen remains undetermined. The record has no base qualities; no much larger clone is one base away. The immunoSEQ Assay, a bias-controlled multiplex PCR, was used to amplify TCRbeta CDR3 regions from genomic DNA. In the original analysis: The number of nucleated cells in each sample was estimated from the amplification of reference gene primers within the assay. Sequence reads were collapsed and filtered to measure the absolute abundance of every unique TCRbeta CDR3 rearrangement. Productive Simpson clonality was computed per sample as the square root of Simpson's diversity index over productive rearrangements. TCRdb holds this immuneACCESS table with in-frame rearrangements only. Some clones are missing; in checked studies, unresolved V genes explain under half, and the rest has no known cause. V and J calls and clone size come straight from that table; D and trimming were deduced from the DNA. The sample contains approximately 50,000 clones, about nine tenths of them found a single time. The ten largest clones add up to approximately 8.8% of the sample.

The sequence derives from an elderly man with active or convalescent COVID-19. In this chain, TRBV25-1 is recombined with TRBJ1-2; TRBD1 could be the D gene, as 6 bases match. The specimen was peripheral blood. The DNA sequence is TGTGCCAGCAGTGAATATTCAGGGCAGGGGAGTCGCTACACCTTC. It encodes CASSEYSGQGSRYTF.